The subject of this entry is one T cell receptor beta chain. Antigen: not known. Other DNA sequences in this sample translate to the same CDR3. There are 15 residues in the CDR3. Germline loops: CDR1 MNHNY, CDR2 SVGAGI (reference sequence). V was clipped by 3 bases and J by 1 base, with 9 bases between them. The sample comes from a study of T cell responses to AZD1222 COVID-19 vaccine. Study conclusions and caveats: Vaccine-associated CD4 TCRs ranged over spike, dominating at 160-218 and 743-854.

Libraries were prepared by immunoSEQ multiplex PCR; TCRdb keeps only in-frame clonotypes and omits some of them. The table lists 60,000 to 65,000 clones, around 75% of them singletons, with about an eighth in the top ten. This sequence joins TRBV6-6 and TRBJ2-2; TRBD1 or TRBD2 may be the D gene (5 bases each). The sequence derives from an adult in good health. This specimen was peripheral blood, taken on day 0 of AZD1222 vaccination. CDR3 sequence: CASSYSRGNTGELFF. Here the CDR3 DNA reads TGTGCCAGCAGTTATTCGAGGGGGAACACCGGGGAGCTGTTTTTT.